This is a list of T cell receptor beta chains from one sample in a study of blood T cells in healthy people across ages. TCRdb reprocessed the 5' RACE reads with MiXCR, giving one entry per CDR3 protein. The sample shows about 1.5 million distinct CDR3 sequences, approximately 43% of them seen only once. The specimen sequenced was blood. The receptor source for this set is a young woman in good health. Both conserved end residues are part of each CDR3. The D gene is left open where the match is weak. The listing skips clone size in some rows; elsewhere it reads once, few, many or a size class.

clone_size	d_call	j_call	v_call	cdr3_aa	cdr3_nt
.	.	TRBJ2-7	TRBV6-2/TRBV6-3	CASRPGGEDEQYF	TGTGCCAGCAGACCAGGGGGGGAAGACGAGCAGTACTTC
.	TRBD1	TRBJ1-1	TRBV7-9	CASSYSGTEKRAFF	TGTGCCAGCAGCTACTCCGGGACAGAGAAGAGAGCTTTCTTT
.	TRBD2	TRBJ2-3	TRBV5-6	CASSSGTNLGDTQYF	TGTGCCAGCAGCAGCGGGACGAATTTGGGAGATACGCAGTATTTT
.	.	TRBJ2-7	TRBV27	CASSGEGTVPYNEQYF	TGTGCCAGCAGTGGAGAAGGGACGGTGCCCTACAATGAGCAGTACTTC
.	TRBD1	TRBJ1-2	TRBV7-2	CASSPSYRGLDGGYTF	TGTGCCAGCAGCCCTTCCTACAGGGGATTGGACGGAGGCTACACCTTC
.	.	TRBJ1-4	TRBV25-1	CASSGQRATNEKLFF	TGTGCCAGCAGTGGACAGCGTGCAACTAATGAAAAACTGTTTTTT
.	.	TRBJ2-5	TRBV20-1	CSAAEGVGGGGVWETQYF	TGCAGTGCTGCCGAAGGGGTGGGCGGAGGAGGTGTTTGGGAGACCCAGTACTTC
.	.	TRBJ2-7	TRBV4-3	CASSQDEVGGYEQYF	TGCGCCAGCAGCCAAGACGAAGTAGGGGGTTACGAGCAGTACTTC
few	.	TRBJ2-1	TRBV7-8	CANSLGRNSYNEQFF	TGTGCCAACAGCTTAGGGAGAAATTCCTACAATGAGCAGTTCTTC
few	.	TRBJ2-5	TRBV20-1	CTASIRQETQYF	TGCACCGCTAGTATCAGACAAGAGACCCAGTACTTC